This T cell receptor (beta chain) was sequenced during a study of blood T cells in healthy people across ages. The CDR3 consists of 17 residues. The V end was cut by 6 bases, the J end by 0 bases, with 15 bases between. Germline lookup yields CDR1 MNHEY and CDR2 SVGEGT. Study-level results: Strong correlation linked observed beta diversity and percent naive T cells. More naive CD4+ cells and higher diversity marked long-lived donors relative to aged donors.

Alongside a J-beta primer mix, a sample-barcoded 5' primer served in a second PCR lasting roughly 6 to 11 cycles. Tags on each cDNA molecule came from a template-switch adaptor with 12 random nucleotides. TCRdb re-called the 5' RACE reads with MiXCR, one entry per CDR3 protein. The data hold 600,000 to 1,000,000 distinct CDR3 sequences, with 20% to 25% observed a single time. A remark on this clonotype: Its antigen is still unknown.

In addition, the sample was reused for a study of T cells of mothers and their children. From that study: Compared with unrelated pairs, related mother-child pairs had slightly higher, non-significant overlap.

The material sequenced was blood. The sequence was collected from a boy between 5 and 17 years old in good health. V usage is TRBV6-2 or TRBV6-3 and J usage is TRBJ2-6; D is unresolved. In DNA, the CDR3 is TGTGCCAGCAGCCAAAGACCACCAACCTCTGGGGCCAACGTCCTGACTTTC. Translated: CASSQRPPTSGANVLTF.